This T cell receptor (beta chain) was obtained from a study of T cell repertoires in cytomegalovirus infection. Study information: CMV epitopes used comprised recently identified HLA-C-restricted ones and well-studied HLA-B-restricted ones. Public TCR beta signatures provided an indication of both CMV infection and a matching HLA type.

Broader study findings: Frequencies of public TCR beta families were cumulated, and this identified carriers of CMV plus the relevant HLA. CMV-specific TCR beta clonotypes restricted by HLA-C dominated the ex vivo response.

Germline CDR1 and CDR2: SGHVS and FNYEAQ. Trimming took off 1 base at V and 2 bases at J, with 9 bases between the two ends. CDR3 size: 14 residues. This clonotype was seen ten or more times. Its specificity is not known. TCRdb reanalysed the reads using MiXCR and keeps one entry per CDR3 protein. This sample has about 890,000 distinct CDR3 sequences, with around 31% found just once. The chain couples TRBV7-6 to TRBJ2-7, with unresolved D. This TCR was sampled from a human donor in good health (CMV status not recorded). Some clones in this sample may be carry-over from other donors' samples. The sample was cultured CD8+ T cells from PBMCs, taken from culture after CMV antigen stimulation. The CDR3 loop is CASSLGGPAYEQYF. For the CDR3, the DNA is TGTGCCAGCAGCTTAGGGGGTCCAGCCTACGAGCAGTACTTC.